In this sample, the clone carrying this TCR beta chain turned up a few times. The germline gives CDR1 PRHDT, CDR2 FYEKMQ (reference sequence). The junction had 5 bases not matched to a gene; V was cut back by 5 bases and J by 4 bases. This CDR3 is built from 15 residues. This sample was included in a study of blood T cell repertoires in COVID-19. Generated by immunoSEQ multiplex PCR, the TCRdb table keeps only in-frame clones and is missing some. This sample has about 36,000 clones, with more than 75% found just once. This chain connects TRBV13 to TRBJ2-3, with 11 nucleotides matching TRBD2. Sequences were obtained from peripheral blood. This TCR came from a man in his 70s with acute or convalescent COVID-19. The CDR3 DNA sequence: TGTGCCAGCAGCCTCTCTAGCGGGGGGCCAGATACGCAGTATTTT. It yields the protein CASSLSSGGPDTQYF.